This TCR beta chain was sequenced for a study of control samples from healthy donors and cancer patients. Some clones are missing from TCRdb's copy, which holds only in-frame ones; the method was immunoSEQ multiplex PCR. The sample carries 63,000 or so clones, around 90% recorded once. V lost 7 bases, J lost 4 bases, and 16 bases lay in between. This CDR3 contains 15 residues. Germline V CDR1 and CDR2: SNHLY, FYNNEI. This chain joins TRBV2 and TRBJ2-2; a possible D gene is TRBD1 (5 bases). The sample was PBMCs. The receptor's source is a man aged 55 to 70 with colorectal cancer. The DNA for the CDR3 is TGTGCCAGCAAACAGGACATAGTAACCACCGGGGAGCTGTTTTTT. It encodes CASKQDIVTTGELFF.